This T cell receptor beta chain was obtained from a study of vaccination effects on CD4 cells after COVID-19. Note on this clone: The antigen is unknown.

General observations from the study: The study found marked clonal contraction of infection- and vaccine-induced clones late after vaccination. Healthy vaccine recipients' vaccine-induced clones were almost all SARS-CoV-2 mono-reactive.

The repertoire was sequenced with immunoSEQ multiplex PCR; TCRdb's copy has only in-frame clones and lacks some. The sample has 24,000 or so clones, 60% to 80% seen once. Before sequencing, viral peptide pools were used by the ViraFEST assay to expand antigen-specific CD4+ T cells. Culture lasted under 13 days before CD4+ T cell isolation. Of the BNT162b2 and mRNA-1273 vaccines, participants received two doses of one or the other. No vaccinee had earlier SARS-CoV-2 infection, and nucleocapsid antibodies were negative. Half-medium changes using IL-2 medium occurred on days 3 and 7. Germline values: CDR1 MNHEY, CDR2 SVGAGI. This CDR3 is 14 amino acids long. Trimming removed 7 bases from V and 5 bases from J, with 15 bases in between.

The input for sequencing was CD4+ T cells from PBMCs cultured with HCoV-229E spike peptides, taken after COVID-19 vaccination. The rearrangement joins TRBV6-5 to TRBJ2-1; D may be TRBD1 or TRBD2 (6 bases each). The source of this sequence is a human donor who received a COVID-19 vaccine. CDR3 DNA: TGTGCCAGCATAAAAGGAGGGGGAGACAATGAGCAGTTCTTC. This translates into CASIKGGGDNEQFF.